The 2 T cell receptor beta chains listed next were all sequenced from one sample in a study of technical replicates of blood from a few donors. Data came from immunoSEQ multiplex PCR; TCRdb stores just in-frame clones and leaves some out. The data hold about 49,000 clones, with more than 85% observed a single time. The sequencing sample was made of PBMCs. These receptors were collected from a human donor in good health. Some clones in this sample may be carry-over from other donors' samples.

The chain uses TRBV4-1 and TRBJ2-5, with a weak D call TRBD2 (5 bases). V was trimmed by 3 bases and J by 4 bases, leaving 12 bases between them. This CDR3 region has 14 residues. Germline V gives CDR1 MGHRA, CDR2 YSYEKL. This CDR3 reads CASSQLRVSETQYF. Written as DNA, the CDR3 is TGCGCCAGCAGCCAGCTGCGGGTTTCAGAGACCCAGTACTTC.

The chain carries TRBV28 and TRBJ2-1, with 9 positions matching TRBD2. From germline, CDR1 is MDHEN and CDR2 SYDVKM. The CDR3 totals 14 residues. Trimming at V came to 5 bases and at J to 13 bases, leaving 12 bases not matched to a gene. The CDR3 DNA reads as TGTGCCAGCAGTACCCTGACTAGCGGTATTGACCAGTTCTTC. Protein sequence: CASSTLTSGIDQFF.